This T cell receptor beta chain appears in the sequencing data of a study of cytomegalovirus exposure and HLA in healthy donors. This CDR3 has 16 residues. Primers for the PCR totalled 60 Vbeta and 13 Jbeta. Only in-frame clones appear in the TCRdb table, and some are missing; sequencing was by immunoSEQ multiplex PCR. The profile covers 200,000 to 250,000 clones, with about 83% appearing a single time and about 1.2% taken by the ten largest. The V gene is TRBV1, the J gene TRBJ2-7; TRBD1, the table's D call, lacks a check against the DNA. TRBV1 is marked as a pseudogene. This sequence originates from a human donor in good health. Sample: PBMCs. As DNA, the CDR3 is TGCACCAGCAGCCTACCCCGGGACAGTAAATCCTACGAGCAGTACTTC. Translated: CTSSLPRDSKSYEQYF.